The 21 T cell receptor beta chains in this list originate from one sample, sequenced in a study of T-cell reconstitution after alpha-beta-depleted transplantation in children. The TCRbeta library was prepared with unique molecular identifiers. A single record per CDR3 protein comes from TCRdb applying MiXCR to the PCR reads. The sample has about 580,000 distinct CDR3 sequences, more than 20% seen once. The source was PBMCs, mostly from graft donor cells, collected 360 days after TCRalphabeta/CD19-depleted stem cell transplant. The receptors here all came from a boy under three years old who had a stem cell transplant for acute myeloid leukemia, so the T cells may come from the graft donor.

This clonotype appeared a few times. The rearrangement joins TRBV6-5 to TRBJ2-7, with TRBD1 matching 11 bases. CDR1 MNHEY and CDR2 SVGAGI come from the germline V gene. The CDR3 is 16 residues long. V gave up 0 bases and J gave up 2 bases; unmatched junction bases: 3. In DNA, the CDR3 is TGTGCCAGCAGTTACTCGGGGGGACAGGGGGCCTACGAGCAGTACTTC. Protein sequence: CASSYSGGQGAYEQYF.

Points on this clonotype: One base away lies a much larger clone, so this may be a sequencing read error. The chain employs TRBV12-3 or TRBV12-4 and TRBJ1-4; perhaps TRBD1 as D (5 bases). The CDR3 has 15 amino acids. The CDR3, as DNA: TGTGCCAGCAGTCCGAAGGGACTGAAAAATGAAAAACTGTATTTT. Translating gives CASSPKGLKNEKLYF.

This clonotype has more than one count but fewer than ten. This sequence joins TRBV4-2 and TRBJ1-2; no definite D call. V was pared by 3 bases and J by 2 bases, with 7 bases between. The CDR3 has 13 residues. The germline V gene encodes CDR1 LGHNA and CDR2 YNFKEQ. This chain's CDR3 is CASSHRGNYGYTF. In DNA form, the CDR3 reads TGTGCCAGCAGCCATCGGGGAAACTATGGCTACACCTTC.

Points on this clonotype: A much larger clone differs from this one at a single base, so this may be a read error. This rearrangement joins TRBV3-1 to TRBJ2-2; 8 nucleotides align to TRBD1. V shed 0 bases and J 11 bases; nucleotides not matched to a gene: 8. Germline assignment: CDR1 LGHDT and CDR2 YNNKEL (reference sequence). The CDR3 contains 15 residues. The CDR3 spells CASSQDWQGASELFF. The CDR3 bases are TGTGCCAGCAGCCAAGACTGGCAGGGGGCGAGTGAGCTGTTTTTT.

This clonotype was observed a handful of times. CDR3 DNA sequence: TGCAGTGCTAGAGATCGACAGGACCTCTATAATTCACCCCTCCACTTT. It encodes CSARDRQDLYNSPLHF. The rearrangement uses TRBV20-1 and TRBJ1-6; D possibly corresponds to TRBD1 (6 bases). Trimming removed 0 bases at V and 3 bases at J, with 12 bases between. The V gene's germline CDR1 is DFQATT and CDR2 SNEGSKA (reference sequence). This CDR3 has 16 residues.

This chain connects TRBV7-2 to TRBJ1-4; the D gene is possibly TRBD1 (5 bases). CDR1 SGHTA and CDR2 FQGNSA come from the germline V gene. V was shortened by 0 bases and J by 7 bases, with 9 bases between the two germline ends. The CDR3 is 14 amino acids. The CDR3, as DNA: TGTGCCAGCAGCTTAGCAGGGGCAGGTGAAAAACTGTTTTTT. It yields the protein CASSLAGAGEKLFF.

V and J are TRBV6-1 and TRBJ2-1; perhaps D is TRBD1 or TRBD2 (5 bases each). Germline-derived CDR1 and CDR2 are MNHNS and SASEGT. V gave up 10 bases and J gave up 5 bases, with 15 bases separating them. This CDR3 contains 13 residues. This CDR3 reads CATYDWDHNEQFF. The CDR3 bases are TGTGCCACCTACGATTGGGACCACAATGAGCAGTTCTTC.

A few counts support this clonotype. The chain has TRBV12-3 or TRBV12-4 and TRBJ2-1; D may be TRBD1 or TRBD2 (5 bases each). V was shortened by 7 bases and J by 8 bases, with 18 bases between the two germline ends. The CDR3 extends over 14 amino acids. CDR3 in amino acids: CASILGTYRHEQFF. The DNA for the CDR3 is TGTGCCAGCATCCTGGGGACCTATCGCCATGAGCAGTTCTTC.

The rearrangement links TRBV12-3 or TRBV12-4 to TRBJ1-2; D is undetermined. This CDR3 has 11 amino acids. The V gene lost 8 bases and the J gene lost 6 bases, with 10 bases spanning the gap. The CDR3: CASSSGNGYTF. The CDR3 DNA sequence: TGTGCCAGCTCCTCCGGGAATGGCTACACCTTC.

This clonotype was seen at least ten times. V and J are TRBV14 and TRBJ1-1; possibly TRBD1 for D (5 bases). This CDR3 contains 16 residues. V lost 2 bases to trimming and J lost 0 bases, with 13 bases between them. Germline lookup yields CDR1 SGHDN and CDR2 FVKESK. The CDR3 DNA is TGTGCCAGCAGCCAATTCGGGGGTCTAATGAACACTGAAGCTTTCTTT. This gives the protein CASSQFGGLMNTEAFF.

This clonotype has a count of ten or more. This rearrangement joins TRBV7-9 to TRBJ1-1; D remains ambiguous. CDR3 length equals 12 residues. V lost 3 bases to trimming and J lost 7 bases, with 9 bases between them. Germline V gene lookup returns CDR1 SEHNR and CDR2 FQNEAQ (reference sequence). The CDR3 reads CASSFTVFEAFF. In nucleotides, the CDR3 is TGTGCCAGCAGCTTCACGGTCTTTGAAGCTTTCTTT.

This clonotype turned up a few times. CDR3 in DNA: TGTGCCAGCAGTTACCTTCAGGGGAGGCAAGAGACCCAGTACTTC. Amino acid sequence: CASSYLQGRQETQYF. V usage is TRBV6-5 and J usage is TRBJ2-5; D assignment may be TRBD1 or TRBD2 (6 bases each). Germline loops: CDR1 MNHEY, CDR2 SVGAGI. The CDR3 runs to 15 residues. Trimming removed 2 bases from V and 2 bases from J, with 12 bases in between.

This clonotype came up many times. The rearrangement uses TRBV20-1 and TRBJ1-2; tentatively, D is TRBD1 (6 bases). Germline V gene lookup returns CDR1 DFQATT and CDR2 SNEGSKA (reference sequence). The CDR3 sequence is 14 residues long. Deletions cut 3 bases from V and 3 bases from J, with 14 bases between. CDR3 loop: CSASPRRGDYGYTF. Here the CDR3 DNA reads TGCAGTGCTAGTCCGCGCAGGGGTGACTATGGCTACACCTTC.

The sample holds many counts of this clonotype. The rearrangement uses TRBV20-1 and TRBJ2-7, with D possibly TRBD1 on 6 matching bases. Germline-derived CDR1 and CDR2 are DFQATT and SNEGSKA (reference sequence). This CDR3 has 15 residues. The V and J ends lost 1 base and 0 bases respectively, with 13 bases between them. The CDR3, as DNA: TGCAGTGCTAGAGCCCGGACAGACTTCTCCTACGAGCAGTACTTC. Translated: CSARARTDFSYEQYF.

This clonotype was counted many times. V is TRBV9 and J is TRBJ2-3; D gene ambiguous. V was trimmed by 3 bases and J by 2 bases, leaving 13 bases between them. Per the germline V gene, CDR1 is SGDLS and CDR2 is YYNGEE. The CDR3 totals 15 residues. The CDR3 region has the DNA TGTGCCAGCAGCGCTGAAAAGGATCTCACAGATACGCAGTATTTT. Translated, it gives CASSAEKDLTDTQYF.

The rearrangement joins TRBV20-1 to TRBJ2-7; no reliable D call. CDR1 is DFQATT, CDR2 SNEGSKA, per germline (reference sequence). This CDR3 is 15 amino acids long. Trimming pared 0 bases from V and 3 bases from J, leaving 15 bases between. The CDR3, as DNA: TGCAGTGCTAGAGATCTCGCCTCGCCGGGCTACGAGCAGTACTTC. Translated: CSARDLASPGYEQYF.

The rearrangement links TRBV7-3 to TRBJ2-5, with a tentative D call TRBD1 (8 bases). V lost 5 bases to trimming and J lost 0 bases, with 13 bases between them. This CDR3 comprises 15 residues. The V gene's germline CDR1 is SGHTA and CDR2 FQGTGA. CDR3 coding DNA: TGTGCCAGCAGCAGCACAGGGGGGGACCAAGAGACCCAGTACTTC. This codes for CASSSTGGDQETQYF.

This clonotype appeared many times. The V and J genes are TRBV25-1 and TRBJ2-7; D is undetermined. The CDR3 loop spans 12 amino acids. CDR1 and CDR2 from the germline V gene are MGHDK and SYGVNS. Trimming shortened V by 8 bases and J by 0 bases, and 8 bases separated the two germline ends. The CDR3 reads CASGISSYEQYF. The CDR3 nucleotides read TGTGCCAGCGGTATTAGCTCCTACGAGCAGTACTTC.

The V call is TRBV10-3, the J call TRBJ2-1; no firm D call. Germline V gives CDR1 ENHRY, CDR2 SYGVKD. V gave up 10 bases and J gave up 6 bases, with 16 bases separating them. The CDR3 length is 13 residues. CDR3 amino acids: CANSMWYGNEQFF. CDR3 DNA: TGTGCCAACTCGATGTGGTATGGCAATGAGCAGTTCTTC.

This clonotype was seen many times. The CDR3 spells CSVTSSVANTGELFF. The DNA of the CDR3 is TGCAGCGTTACATCTAGCGTTGCGAACACCGGGGAGCTGTTTTTT. This sequence joins TRBV29-1 and TRBJ2-2, with TRBD2 as a possible D gene (6 bases). Between the trimmed V and J ends, which lost 5 bases and 0 bases, there was a span of 13 bases. From germline, CDR1 is SQVTM and CDR2 ANQGSEA. The CDR3 spans 15 residues.

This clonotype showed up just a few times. The CDR3 DNA reads TGCGCCAGCAGGTCCCAGCAAGGCCCAGATACGCAGTATTTT. It yields the protein CASRSQQGPDTQYF. The V call is TRBV5-1, the J call TRBJ2-3, with D unclear. Germline CDR1 and CDR2: SGHRS and YFSETQ. The length of the CDR3 is 14 residues. The V and J ends lost 5 bases and 4 bases respectively, with 14 bases between them.